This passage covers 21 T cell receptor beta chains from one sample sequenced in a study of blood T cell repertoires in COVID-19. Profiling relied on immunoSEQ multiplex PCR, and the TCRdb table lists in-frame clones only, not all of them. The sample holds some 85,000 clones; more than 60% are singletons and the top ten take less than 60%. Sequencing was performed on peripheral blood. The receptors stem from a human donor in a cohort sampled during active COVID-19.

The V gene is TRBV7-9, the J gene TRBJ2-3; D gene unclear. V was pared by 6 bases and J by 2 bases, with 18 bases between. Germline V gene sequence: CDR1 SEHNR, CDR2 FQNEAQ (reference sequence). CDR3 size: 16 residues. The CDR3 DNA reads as TGTGCCAGCAGTACCGCTATTCGAGTCCTCACAGATACGCAGTATTTT. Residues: CASSTAIRVLTDTQYF.

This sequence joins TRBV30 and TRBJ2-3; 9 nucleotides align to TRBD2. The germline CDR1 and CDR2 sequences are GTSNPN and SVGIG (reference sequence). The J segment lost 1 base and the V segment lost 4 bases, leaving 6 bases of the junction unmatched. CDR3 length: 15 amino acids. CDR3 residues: CAWNSGSLGTDTQYF. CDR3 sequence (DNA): TGTGCCTGGAATAGCGGGAGTCTGGGCACAGATACGCAGTATTTT.

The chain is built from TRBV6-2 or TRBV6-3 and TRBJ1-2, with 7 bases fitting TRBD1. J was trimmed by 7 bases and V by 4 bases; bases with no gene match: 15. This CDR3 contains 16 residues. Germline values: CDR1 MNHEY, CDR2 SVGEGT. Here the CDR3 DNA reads TGTGCCAGCAGTTTGGAACCTTGGAGGGGGCAAGGTGGCTACACCTTC. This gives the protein CASSLEPWRGQGGYTF.

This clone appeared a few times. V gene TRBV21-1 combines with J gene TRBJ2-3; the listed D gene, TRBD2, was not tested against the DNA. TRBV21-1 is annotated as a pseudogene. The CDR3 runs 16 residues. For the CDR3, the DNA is TGTGCCAGCAGTACCCCCTCTAGCGGGAGGATGGATACGCAGTATTTT. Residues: CASSTPSSGRMDTQYF.

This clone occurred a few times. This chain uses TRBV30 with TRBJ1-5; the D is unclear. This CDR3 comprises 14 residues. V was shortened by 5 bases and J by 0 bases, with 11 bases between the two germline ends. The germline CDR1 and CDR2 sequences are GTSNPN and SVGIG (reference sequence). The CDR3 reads CAWGLAYSNQPQHF. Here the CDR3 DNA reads TGTGCCTGGGGCCTGGCTTATAGCAATCAGCCCCAGCATTTT. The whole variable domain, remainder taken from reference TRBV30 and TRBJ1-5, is SQTIHQWPATLVQPVGSPLSLECTVEGTSNPNLYWYRQAAGRGLQLLFYSVGIGQISSEVPQNLSASRPQDRQFILSSKKLLLSDSGFYLCAWGLAYSNQPQHFGDGTRLSIL.

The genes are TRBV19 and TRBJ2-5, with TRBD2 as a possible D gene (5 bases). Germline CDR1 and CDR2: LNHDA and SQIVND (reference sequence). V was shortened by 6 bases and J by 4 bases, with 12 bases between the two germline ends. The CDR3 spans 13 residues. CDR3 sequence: CASSLGGIETQYF. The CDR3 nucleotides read TGTGCCAGTAGCCTCGGAGGCATAGAGACCCAGTACTTC.

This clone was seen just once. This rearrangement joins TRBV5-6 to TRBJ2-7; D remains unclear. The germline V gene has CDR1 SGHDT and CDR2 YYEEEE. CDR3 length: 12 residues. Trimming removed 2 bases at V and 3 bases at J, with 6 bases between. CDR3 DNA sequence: TGTGCCAGCAGCTTAAACTTCTACGAGCAGTACTTC. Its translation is CASSLNFYEQYF.

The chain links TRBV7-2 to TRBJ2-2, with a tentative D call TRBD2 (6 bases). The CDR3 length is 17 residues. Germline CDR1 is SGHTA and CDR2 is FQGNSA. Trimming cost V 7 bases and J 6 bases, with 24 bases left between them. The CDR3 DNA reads TGTGCCAGCAATTATCGAACAGGACTATTTGGCTCCGGGGAGCTGTTTTTT. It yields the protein CASNYRTGLFGSGELFF. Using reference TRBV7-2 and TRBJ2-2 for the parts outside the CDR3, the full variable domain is GAGVSQSPSNKVTEKGKDVELRCDPISGHTALYWYRQSLGQGLEFLIYFQGNSAPDKSGLPSDRFSAERTGGSVSTLTIQRTQQEDSAVYLCASNYRTGLFGSGELFFGEGSRLTVL.

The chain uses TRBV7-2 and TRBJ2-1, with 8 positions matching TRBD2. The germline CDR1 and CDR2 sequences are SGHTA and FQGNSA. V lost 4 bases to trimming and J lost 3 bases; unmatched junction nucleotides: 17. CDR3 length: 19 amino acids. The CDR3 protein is CASSSPRGSSGVFYNEQFF. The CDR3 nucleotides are TGTGCCAGCAGCTCCCCTCGGGGAAGTAGCGGGGTTTTCTACAATGAGCAGTTCTTC.

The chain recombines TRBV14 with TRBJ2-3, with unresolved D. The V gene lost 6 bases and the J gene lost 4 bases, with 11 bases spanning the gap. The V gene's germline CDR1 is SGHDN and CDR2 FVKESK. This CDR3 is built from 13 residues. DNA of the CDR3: TGTGCCAGCAGTCCTTTTTCCGCAGATACGCAGTATTTT. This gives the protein CASSPFSADTQYF.

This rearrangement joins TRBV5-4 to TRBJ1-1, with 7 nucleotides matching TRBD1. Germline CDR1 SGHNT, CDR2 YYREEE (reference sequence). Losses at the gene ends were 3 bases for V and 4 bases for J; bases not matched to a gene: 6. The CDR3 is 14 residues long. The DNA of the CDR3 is TGTGCCAGCAGCTCAGGGGGACGAAGCACTGAAGCTTTCTTT. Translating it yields CASSSGGRSTEAFF. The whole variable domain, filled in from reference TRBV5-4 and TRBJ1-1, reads ETGVTQSPTHLIKTRGQQVTLRCSSQSGHNTVSWYQQALGQGPQFIFQYYREEENGRGNFPPRFSGLQFPNYSSELNVNALELDDSALYLCASSSGGRSTEAFFGQGTRLTVV.

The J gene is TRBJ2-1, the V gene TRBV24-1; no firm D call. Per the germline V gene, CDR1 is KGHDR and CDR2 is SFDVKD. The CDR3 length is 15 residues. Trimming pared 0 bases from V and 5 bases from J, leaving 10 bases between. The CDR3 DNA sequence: TGTGCCACCAGTGATTTGCGGTCTCATCACAATGAGCAGTTCTTC. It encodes CATSDLRSHHNEQFF.

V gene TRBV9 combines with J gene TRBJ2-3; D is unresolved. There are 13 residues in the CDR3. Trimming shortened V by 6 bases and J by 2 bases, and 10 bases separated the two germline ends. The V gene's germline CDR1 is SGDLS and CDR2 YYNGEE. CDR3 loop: CASTYLNTDTQYF. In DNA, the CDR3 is TGTGCCAGCACCTACTTAAACACAGATACGCAGTATTTT.

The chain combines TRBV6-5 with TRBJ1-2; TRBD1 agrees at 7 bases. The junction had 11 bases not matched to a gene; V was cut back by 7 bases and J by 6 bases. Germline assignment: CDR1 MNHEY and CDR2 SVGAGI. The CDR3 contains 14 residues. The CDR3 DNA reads TGTGCCAGCAACCCCAGGGGGACATCGGATGGCTACACCTTC. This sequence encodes CASNPRGTSDGYTF.

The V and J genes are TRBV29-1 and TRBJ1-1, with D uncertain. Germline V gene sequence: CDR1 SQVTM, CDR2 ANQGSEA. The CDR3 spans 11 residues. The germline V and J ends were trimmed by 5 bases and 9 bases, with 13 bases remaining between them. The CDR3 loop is CSVSGLGKAFF. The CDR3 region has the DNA TGCAGCGTTTCTGGCCTAGGAAAAGCTTTCTTT.

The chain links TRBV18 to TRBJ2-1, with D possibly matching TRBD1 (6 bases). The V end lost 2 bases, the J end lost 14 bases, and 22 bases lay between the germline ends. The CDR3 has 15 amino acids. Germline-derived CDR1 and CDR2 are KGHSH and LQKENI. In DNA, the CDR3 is TGTGCCAGCTCACCATCAATGGGGTTCACAGGGAGTGAGTTCTTC. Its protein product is CASSPSMGFTGSEFF.

CDR3 residues: CASHQGGRFGELFF. CDR3 bases: TGTGCCAGCCACCAAGGCGGCCGGTTCGGGGAGCTGTTTTTT. The rearrangement links TRBV2 to TRBJ2-2; D not certain. V was cut by 8 bases and J by 7 bases, with 17 bases left in between. Germline loops: CDR1 SNHLY, CDR2 FYNNEI. This CDR3 region has 14 residues. Combining the CDR3 with reference TRBV2 and TRBJ2-2 gives the whole variable domain EPEVTQTPSHQVTQMGQEVILRCVPISNHLYFYWYRQILGQKVEFLVSFYNNEISEKSEIFDDQFSVERPDGSNFTLKIRSTKLEDSAMYFCASHQGGRFGELFFGEGSRLTVL.

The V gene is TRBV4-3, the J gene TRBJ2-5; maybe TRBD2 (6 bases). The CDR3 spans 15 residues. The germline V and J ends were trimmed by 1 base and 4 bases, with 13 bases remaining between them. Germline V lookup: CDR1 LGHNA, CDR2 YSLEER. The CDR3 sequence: CASSQGVLGGETQYF. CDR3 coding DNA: TGCGCCAGCAGCCAAGGGGTTCTCGGGGGAGAGACCCAGTACTTC.

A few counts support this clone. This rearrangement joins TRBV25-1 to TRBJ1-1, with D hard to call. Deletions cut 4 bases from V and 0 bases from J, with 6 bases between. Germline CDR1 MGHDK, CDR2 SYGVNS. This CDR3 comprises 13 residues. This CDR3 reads CASSVGVNTEAFF. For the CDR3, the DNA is TGTGCCAGCAGTGTAGGAGTGAACACTGAAGCTTTCTTT.

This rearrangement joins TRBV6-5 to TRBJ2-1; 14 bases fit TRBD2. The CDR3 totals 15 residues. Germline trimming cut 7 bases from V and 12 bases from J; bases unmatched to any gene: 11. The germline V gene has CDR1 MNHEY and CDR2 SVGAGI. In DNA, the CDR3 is TGTGCCAGCAACCTTGGGACTAGCGGGAGTACGGGGCAGTTCTTC. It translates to CASNLGTSGSTGQFF.

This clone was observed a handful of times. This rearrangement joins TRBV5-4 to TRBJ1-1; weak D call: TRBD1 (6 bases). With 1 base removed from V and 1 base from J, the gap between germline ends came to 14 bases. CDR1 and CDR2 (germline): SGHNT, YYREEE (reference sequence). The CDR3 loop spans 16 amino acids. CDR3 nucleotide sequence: TGTGCCAGCAGCTTGAGACGGGGGGCTGGGAACACTGAAGCTTTCTTT. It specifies CASSLRRGAGNTEAFF.